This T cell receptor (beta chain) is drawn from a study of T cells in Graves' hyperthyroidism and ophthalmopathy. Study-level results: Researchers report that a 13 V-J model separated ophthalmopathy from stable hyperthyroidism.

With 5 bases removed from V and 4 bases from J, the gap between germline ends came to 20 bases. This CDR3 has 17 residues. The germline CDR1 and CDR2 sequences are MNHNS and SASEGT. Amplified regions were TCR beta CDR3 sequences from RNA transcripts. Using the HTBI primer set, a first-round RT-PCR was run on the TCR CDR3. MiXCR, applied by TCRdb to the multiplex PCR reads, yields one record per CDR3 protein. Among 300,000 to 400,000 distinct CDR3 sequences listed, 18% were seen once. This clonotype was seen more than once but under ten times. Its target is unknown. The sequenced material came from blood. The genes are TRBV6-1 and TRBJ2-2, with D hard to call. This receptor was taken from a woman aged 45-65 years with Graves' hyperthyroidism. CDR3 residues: CASSSAWAAVSTGELFF. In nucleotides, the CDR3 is TGTGCCAGCAGTTCCGCCTGGGCCGCCGTTAGCACCGGGGAGCTGTTTTTT.